Listed below are T cell receptor beta chains from one sample, sequenced in a study of breast tumors, draining lymph nodes, adjacent tissues. TCRdb used MiXCR to reprocess the multiplex PCR reads, holding one entry per CDR3 protein. The sample consists of around 300,000 distinct CDR3 sequences, under 35% of them appearing once. Material: axillary lymph node tissue. These receptors were taken from a female donor with breast cancer. Some clones in this sample may be carry-over from other donors' samples. CDR3s include the opening cysteine and the closing phenylalanine or tryptophan. The D gene is left open where the match is weak. Only part of the rows carry a size: once, few, many, or a class if the clone is expanded.

clone size	D gene	V gene	J gene	CDR3 protein	CDR3 DNA
many	TRBD2	TRBV7-8	TRBJ2-2	CASSRSGSEIGELFF	TGTGCCAGCAGCCGTAGCGGGAGTGAAATCGGGGAGCTGTTTTTT
many	TRBD1	TRBV5-1	TRBJ1-5	CASSFGQGDQPQHF	TGCGCCAGCAGCTTTGGACAGGGAGATCAGCCCCAGCATTTT
many	TRBD2	TRBV27	TRBJ2-5	CASSIGAGGRETQYF	TGTGCCAGCAGTATCGGGGCAGGCGGGAGGGAGACCCAGTACTTC
many	.	TRBV24-1	TRBJ2-3	CATSGTGSNTQYF	TGTGCCACCAGTGGCACAGGGTCAAATACGCAGTATTTT
many	.	TRBV6-4	TRBJ2-1	CASSRTPVLAYNEQFF	TGTGCCAGCAGTAGGACCCCAGTTTTAGCCTACAATGAGCAGTTCTTC
.	TRBD2	TRBV5-4	TRBJ2-6	CASSSLLAGGPGANVLTF	TGTGCCAGCAGCTCTTTACTAGCGGGAGGGCCTGGGGCCAACGTCCTGACTTTC
few	.	TRBV20-1	TRBJ2-1	CSAGRDAYNAQFF	TGCAGTGCCGGCCGGGACGCGTACAATGCGCAGTTCTTC
.	TRBD2	TRBV12-3/TRBV12-4	TRBJ2-2	CASSWGLGGRTGELFF	TGTGCCAGCAGTTGGGGCTTAGGCGGGAGGACCGGGGAGCTGTTTTTT
many	.	TRBV2	TRBJ1-4	CASSVPSGEKLFF	TGTGCCAGCAGCGTTCCTAGCGGTGAAAAACTGTTTTTT
many	TRBD2	TRBV19	TRBJ2-2	CASSLVAGTARELFF	TGTGCCAGTAGTTTGGTAGCGGGAACCGCTCGGGAGCTGTTTTTT
many	.	TRBV20-1	TRBJ2-1	CSAFATSGEFF	TGCAGTGCTTTTGCGACTAGTGGGGAGTTCTTC
.	.	TRBV29-1	TRBJ2-2	CSVEGTGELFF	TGCAGCGTTGAAGGGACAGGGGAGCTGTTTTTT
many	.	TRBV11-2	TRBJ2-2	CASSVGGGNTGELFF	TGTGCCAGCAGCGTGGGCGGAGGAAACACCGGGGAGCTGTTTTTT
many	TRBD2	TRBV20-1	TRBJ2-3	CSARDPLLAGGQDTQYF	TGCAGTGCTAGAGATCCCCTACTAGCGGGAGGGCAAGATACGCAGTATTTT
many	.	TRBV28	TRBJ1-4	CASSLNGEKLFF	TGTGCCAGCAGTTTAAACGGGGAAAAACTGTTTTTT
many	.	TRBV7-6	TRBJ2-1	CASSPDGLNEQFF	TGTGCCAGCAGCCCCGATGGGCTCAATGAGCAGTTCTTC
.	TRBD1	TRBV7-3	TRBJ1-6	CASSLRRTGLALSPRGLHF	TGTGCCAGCAGCTTAAGAAGGACAGGGCTTGCTCTCAGCCCCCGGGGCCTCCACTTT